This TCR beta chain stems from a study of blood T cells in healthy people across ages. In this sample, this clonotype turned up a few times. What it binds is unknown. Notes on the study in general: Researchers judged that diversity estimates from one million T cells fell short of true values. With age, beta diversity per million T cells declined roughly linearly, significantly by about 37.

Germline CDR1 is DFQATT and CDR2 is SNEGSKA (reference sequence). V was clipped by 6 bases and J by 4 bases, with 10 bases between them. This CDR3 is built from 13 residues. Alongside a J-beta primer mix, a sample-barcoded 5' primer served in a second PCR lasting about 7 to 12 cycles. A single record per CDR3 protein comes from TCRdb applying MiXCR to the 5' RACE reads. The table has hundreds of thousands of distinct CDR3 sequences, 55% to 70% seen once; the top ten hold about 20%. Sequencing was done on a sample of blood. The TCR comes from a young man in good health. The V call is TRBV20-1, the J call TRBJ2-6; D not certain. The CDR3 here is CSAPAVGANVLTF. The CDR3 DNA follows: TGCAGTGCCCCCGCGGTCGGGGCCAACGTCCTGACTTTC.